Shown below are 3 T cell receptor beta chains from a single sample sequenced in a study of Graves' ophthalmopathy and Graves' hyperthyroidism. As the template, RNA transcripts were used to amplify TCR beta CDR3 regions. First-round RT-PCR relied on HTBI primers, and a second-round multiplex PCR came next. A single record per CDR3 protein comes from TCRdb applying MiXCR to the multiplex PCR reads. The profile shows 200,000 to 250,000 distinct CDR3 sequences, 20% to 25% of them singletons. The material sequenced was peripheral blood. Receptor source: a woman between 50 and 59 years old with Graves' ophthalmopathy.

This chain uses TRBV5-1 with TRBJ2-5, with 7 nucleotides matching TRBD1. There are 13 residues in the CDR3. Unmatched junction bases numbered 9, after V lost 4 bases and J lost 9 bases. In germline, CDR1 is SGHRS, CDR2 YFSETQ. CDR3 region: CASSPTGAPSQYF. CDR3 in DNA: TGCGCCAGCAGCCCTACAGGGGCCCCGTCCCAGTACTTC.

This clonotype was seen many times. This sequence joins TRBV12-3 or TRBV12-4 and TRBJ2-7; TRBD1 is a possible D gene (5 bases). The CDR3 covers 15 residues. V shed 1 base and J shed 5 bases, with 15 bases lying between them. CDR3 in amino acids: CASSLVFGRANEQYF. CDR3 coding DNA: TGTGCCAGCAGTTTAGTTTTCGGCAGGGCCAACGAGCAGTACTTC.

This clonotype was picked up many times. The genes are TRBV5-1 and TRBJ2-5; maybe TRBD2 (5 bases). V lost 4 bases to trimming and J lost 2 bases, with 9 bases between them. The CDR3 length is 13 residues. CDR1 is SGHRS and CDR2 is YFSETQ in the germline V gene. CDR3 loop: CASSRGWQETQYF. The CDR3 coding sequence is TGCGCCAGCAGCCGGGGATGGCAAGAGACCCAGTACTTC.